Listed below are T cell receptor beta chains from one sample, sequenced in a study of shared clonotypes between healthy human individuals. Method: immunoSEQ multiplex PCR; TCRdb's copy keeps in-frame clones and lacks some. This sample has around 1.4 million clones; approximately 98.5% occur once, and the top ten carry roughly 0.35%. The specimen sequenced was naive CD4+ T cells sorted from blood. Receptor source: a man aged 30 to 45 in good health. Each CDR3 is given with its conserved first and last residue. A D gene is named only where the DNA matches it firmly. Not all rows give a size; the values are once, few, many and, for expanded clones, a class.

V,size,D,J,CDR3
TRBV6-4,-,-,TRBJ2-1,CASSDRASTYNEQFF
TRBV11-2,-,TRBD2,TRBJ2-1,CASSSRTSGSSYNEQFF
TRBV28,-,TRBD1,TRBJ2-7,CASSLPTTGLGSYEQYF
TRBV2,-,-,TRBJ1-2,CASSVGGNNYGYTF
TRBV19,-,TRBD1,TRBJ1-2,CASSEGTGTHYGYTF
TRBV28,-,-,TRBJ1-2,CASSQPRDRNYGYTF
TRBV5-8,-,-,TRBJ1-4,CASSFLGASTAPNEKLFF
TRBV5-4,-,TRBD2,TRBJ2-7,CASHTRLAGEDEQYF
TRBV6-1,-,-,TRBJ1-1,CASSRGMNTEAFF
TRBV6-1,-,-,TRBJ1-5,CASEGSNQPQHF
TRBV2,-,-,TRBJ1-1,CASSELVQLNTEAFF
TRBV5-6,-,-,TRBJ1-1,CASTQLRPGHTEAFF
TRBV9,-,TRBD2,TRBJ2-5,CASSVLPRGTSGGTQETQYF
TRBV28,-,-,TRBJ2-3,CASSLLGNTQYF
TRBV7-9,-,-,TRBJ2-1,CASARGGGNEQFF
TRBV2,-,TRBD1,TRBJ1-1,CASAKEAGGTEAFF
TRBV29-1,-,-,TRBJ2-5,CSVEDGREPRYF
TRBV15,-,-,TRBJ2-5,CATSSGLAETQYF
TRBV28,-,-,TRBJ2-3,CASSFRSTDTQYF
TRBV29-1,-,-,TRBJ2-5,CSVAGLTLEYQETQYF
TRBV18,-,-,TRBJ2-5,CASARGIETQYF
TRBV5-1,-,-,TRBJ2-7,CASRLTRDSPYEQYF
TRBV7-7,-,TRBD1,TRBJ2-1,CASSLGQGAYNEQFF
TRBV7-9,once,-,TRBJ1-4,CASSLSDRFNEKLFF
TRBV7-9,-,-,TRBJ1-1,CASSSDRDTLEAFF
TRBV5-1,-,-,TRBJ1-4,CASSGSAGEKLFF
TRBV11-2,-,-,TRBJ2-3,CASSPSRSTQYF
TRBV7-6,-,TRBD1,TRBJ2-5,CASSLPRTGEQTQYF
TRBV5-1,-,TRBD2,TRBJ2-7,CASSFLGQLAGVFNEQYF
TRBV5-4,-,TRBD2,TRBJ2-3,CASSSPGGLADLDTQYF
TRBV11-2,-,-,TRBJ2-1,CASSLRRPVGYNEQFF
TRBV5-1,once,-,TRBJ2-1,CASSLGRISYNEQFF
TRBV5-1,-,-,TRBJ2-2,CASSILAGELFF
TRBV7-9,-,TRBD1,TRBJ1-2,CASSLDRGGGYTF
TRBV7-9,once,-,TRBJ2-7,CASSLVDRAYEQYF
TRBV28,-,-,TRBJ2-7,CASKPPGLSLDEQYF
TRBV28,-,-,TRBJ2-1,CASSLDTYNEQFF
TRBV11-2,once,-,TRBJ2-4,CASSLDAGVGNIQYF
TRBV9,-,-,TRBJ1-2,CASSGSSPGPGAYRGYTF
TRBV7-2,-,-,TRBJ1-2,CASSLGDGRAYTF
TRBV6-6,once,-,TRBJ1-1,CASTLLNTEAFF
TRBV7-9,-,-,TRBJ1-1,CASSPGQFQNTEAFF
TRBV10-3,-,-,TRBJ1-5,CAISEGRQVNQPQHF
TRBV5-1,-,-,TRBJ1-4,CASTGIDNEKLFF
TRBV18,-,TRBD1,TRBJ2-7,CASSPRTGAISYEQYF